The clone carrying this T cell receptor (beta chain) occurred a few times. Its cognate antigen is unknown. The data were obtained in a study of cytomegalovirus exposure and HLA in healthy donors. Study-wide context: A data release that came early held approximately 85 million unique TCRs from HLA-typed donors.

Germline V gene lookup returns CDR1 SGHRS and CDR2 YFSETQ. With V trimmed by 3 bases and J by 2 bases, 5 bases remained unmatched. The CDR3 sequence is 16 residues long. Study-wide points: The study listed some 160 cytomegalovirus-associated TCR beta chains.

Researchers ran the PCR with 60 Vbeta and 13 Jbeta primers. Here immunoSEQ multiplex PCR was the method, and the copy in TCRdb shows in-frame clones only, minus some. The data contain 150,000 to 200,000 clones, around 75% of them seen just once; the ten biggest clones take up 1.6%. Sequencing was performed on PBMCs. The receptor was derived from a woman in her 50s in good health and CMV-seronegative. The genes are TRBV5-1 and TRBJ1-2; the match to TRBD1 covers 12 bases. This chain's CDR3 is CASSSRDRGQNYGYTF. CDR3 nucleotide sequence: TGCGCCAGCAGCTCCCGGGACAGGGGGCAGAACTATGGCTACACCTTC.